A selection of T cell receptor beta chains follows, all from one sample in a study of cytomegalovirus exposure and HLA in healthy donors. Clones were read by immunoSEQ multiplex PCR, and TCRdb kept only the in-frame ones, dropping some. The sample lists hundreds of thousands of clones, approximately 82% occurring once. Sample: PBMCs. Every receptor here comes from a woman between 40 and 50 years old in good health and CMV-seronegative. CDR3s include the opening cysteine and the closing phenylalanine or tryptophan. D genes are given only for firm matches. Clone size is shown for a subset of rows, as once, few, many or a class of expanded clone.

J,V,size,D,CDR3,DNA
TRBJ1-2,TRBV4-1,-,-,CASSQDQGAEDYGYTF,TGCGCCAGCAGCCAAGACCAAGGGGCAGAAGACTATGGCTACACCTTC
TRBJ2-2,TRBV5-6,-,TRBD1,CASSIPGQGLGTGELFF,TGTGCCAGCAGCATCCCGGGACAGGGATTGGGCACCGGGGAGCTGTTTTTT
TRBJ1-3,TRBV9,once,-,CASSVGTETRNTIYF,TGTGCCAGCAGCGTAGGGACAGAAACTAGAAACACCATATATTTT
TRBJ2-7,TRBV5-6,-,-,CASSLVGTGGHYEQYF,TGTGCCAGCAGCTTAGTAGGGACGGGGGGCCACTACGAGCAGTACTTC
TRBJ2-3,TRBV9,few,-,CASSVGGYTDTQYF,TGTGCCAGCAGCGTTGGCGGCTACACAGATACGCAGTATTTT
TRBJ1-4,TRBV2,-,TRBD1,CASSDRVLSTGLVEKLFF,TGTGCCAGCAGTGATCGGGTTCTTTCGACAGGGTTGGTTGAAAAACTGTTTTTT
TRBJ1-3,TRBV19,-,TRBD1,CASTMGQVSGNTIYF,TGTGCCAGTACCATGGGACAGGTCTCTGGAAACACCATATATTTT
TRBJ2-1,TRBV29-1,-,-,CSVEVLAAEIYNEQFF,TGCAGCGTTGAAGTCTTAGCGGCCGAAATATACAATGAGCAGTTCTTC
TRBJ2-5,TRBV11-3,many,TRBD1,CASSSRDRVETQYF,TGTGCCAGCAGCTCTCGGGACAGGGTAGAGACCCAGTACTTC
TRBJ1-1,TRBV6-5,-,-,CASTAHGMNTEAFF,TGTGCCAGCACCGCGCACGGTATGAACACTGAAGCTTTCTTT
TRBJ1-2,TRBV5-1,-,TRBD1,CASSLAGEGGVYGYTF,TGCGCCAGCAGCTTGGCCGGCGAAGGGGGCGTCTATGGCTACACCTTC
TRBJ1-2,TRBV9,once,-,CASSVGGGDYGYTF,TGTGCCAGCAGCGTAGGCGGGGGTGACTATGGCTACACCTTC
TRBJ2-7,TRBV6-5,-,-,CASSYLTNSYEQYF,TGTGCCAGCAGTTACCTTACAAACTCCTACGAGCAGTACTTC
TRBJ2-5,TRBV6-4,once,-,CASSEGTTGTQYF,TGTGCCAGCAGTGAAGGGACAACGGGGACCCAGTACTTC
TRBJ1-2,TRBV28,-,-,CASNRDIYGYTF,TGTGCCAGCAACAGGGACATATATGGCTACACCTTC
TRBJ1-1,TRBV6-1,-,-,CASSVGGSNTEAFF,TGTGCCAGCAGTGTCGGGGGGAGTAACACTGAAGCTTTCTTT
TRBJ1-3,TRBV28,-,-,CASSSLNTIYF,TGTGCCAGCAGTTCCTTGAACACCATATATTTT
TRBJ2-5,TRBV5-4,-,TRBD1,CASSSGTGKETQYF,TGTGCCAGCAGTTCGGGGACAGGGAAAGAGACCCAGTACTTC
TRBJ2-5,TRBV5-4,-,TRBD1,CASSFGQGRFQETQYF,TGTGCCAGCAGCTTTGGACAGGGGAGGTTCCAAGAGACCCAGTACTTC
TRBJ2-7,TRBV30,-,TRBD2,CAWSVLAGGPGEQYF,TGTGCCTGGAGTGTGCTAGCGGGGGGGCCCGGCGAGCAGTACTTC
TRBJ1-5,TRBV6-5,-,TRBD1,CASSPDRVRQPQHF,TGTGCCAGCAGTCCGGACAGGGTCAGGCAGCCCCAGCATTTT
TRBJ2-3,TRBV6-1,once,-,CASSELSTGSDTQYF,TGTGCCAGCAGTGAACTAAGCACAGGGTCCGATACGCAGTATTTT
TRBJ1-6,TRBV30,few,-,CACLREVALHF,TGTGCCTGTCTCCGGGAGGTGGCCCTCCACTTT
TRBJ2-7,TRBV11-2,-,TRBD2,CASSSGTSGIYEQYF,TGTGCCAGCAGCTCCGGGACTAGCGGGATCTACGAGCAGTACTTC
TRBJ1-1,TRBV7-8,-,-,CASSLSGFGEAFF,TGTGCCAGCAGCTTGTCGGGGTTTGGTGAAGCTTTCTTT
TRBJ1-6,TRBV27,-,TRBD1,CASSWRTGNSPLHF,TGTGCCAGCAGTTGGAGGACAGGCAATTCACCCCTCCACTTT
TRBJ2-1,TRBV19,-,-,CASSPPPNGANEQFF,TGTGCCAGTAGCCCGCCCCCCAACGGAGCGAATGAGCAGTTCTTC
TRBJ2-5,TRBV6-1,-,-,CAISTSPQETQYF,TGTGCCATTAGCACATCCCCCCAAGAGACCCAGTACTTC
TRBJ1-2,TRBV10-2,once,TRBD1,CASSVVQGTSYGYTF,TGCGCCAGCAGTGTTGTACAGGGGACTAGCTATGGCTACACCTTC
TRBJ2-1,TRBV7-6,-,TRBD1,CASSPSTGASGEQFF,TGTGCCAGCAGCCCCTCGACAGGGGCCTCGGGGGAGCAGTTCTTC
TRBJ2-1,TRBV13,-,TRBD2,CASSPQRGYSYNEQFF,TGTGCCAGCAGCCCACAGCGGGGGTACTCCTACAATGAGCAGTTCTTC
TRBJ2-7,TRBV7-9,-,-,CASSLRRDQEQYF,TGTGCCAGCAGCTTAAGGAGGGACCAGGAGCAGTACTTC
TRBJ1-2,TRBV5-8,-,TRBD1,CASSLASAGGNYGYTF,TGTGCCAGCAGCTTGGCCTCAGCAGGGGGGAACTATGGCTACACCTTC
TRBJ1-1,TRBV29-1,few,-,CSVDGGRSTEAFF,TGCAGCGTTGATGGGGGGAGAAGCACTGAAGCTTTCTTT
TRBJ1-2,TRBV7-9,-,TRBD1,CASSTRQGASGYTF,TGTGCCAGCAGCACCCGACAGGGGGCGTCTGGCTACACCTTC
TRBJ2-5,TRBV6-1,once,TRBD2,CASRGLAGPQETQYF,TGTGCCAGCAGAGGACTAGCGGGGCCCCAAGAGACCCAGTACTTC
TRBJ2-2,TRBV19,-,-,CASRELEKTGELFF,TGTGCCAGTAGGGAATTGGAGAAGACCGGGGAGCTGTTTTTT
TRBJ1-2,TRBV30,-,TRBD1,CAWYRGVSYGYTF,TGTGCCTGGTACAGGGGAGTTAGCTATGGCTACACCTTC
TRBJ2-7,TRBV7-2,-,TRBD2,CASSGRGGGRFEQYF,TGTGCCAGCAGTGGCCGGGGCGGGGGTCGCTTTGAGCAGTACTTC
TRBJ1-2,TRBV27,-,-,CASSLGRSNGYTF,TGTGCCAGCAGTTTGGGGAGGAGCAATGGCTACACCTTC
TRBJ1-2,TRBV5-4,-,TRBD1,CASSLDRTGGFGYTF,TGTGCCAGCAGCTTGGATAGGACAGGGGGCTTTGGCTACACCTTC
TRBJ1-5,TRBV28,-,TRBD1,CASRFGQGNQPQHF,TGTGCCAGCAGATTCGGACAGGGCAATCAGCCCCAGCATTTT